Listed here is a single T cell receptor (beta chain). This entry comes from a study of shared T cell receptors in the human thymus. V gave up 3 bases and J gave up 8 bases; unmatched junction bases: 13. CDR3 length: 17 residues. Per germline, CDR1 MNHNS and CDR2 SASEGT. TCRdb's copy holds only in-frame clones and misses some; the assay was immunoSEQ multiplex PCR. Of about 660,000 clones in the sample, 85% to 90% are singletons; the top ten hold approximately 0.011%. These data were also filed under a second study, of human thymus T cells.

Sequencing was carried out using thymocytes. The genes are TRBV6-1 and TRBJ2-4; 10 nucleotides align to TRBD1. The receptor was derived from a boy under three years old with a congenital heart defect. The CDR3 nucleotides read TGTGCCAGCAGTGAGCCCCGGACAGGGGGTTTTAGGTACATTCAGTACTTC. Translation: CASSEPRTGGFRYIQYF.